The sequence of this TCR beta chain was determined in a study of OX40 agonist ivuxolimab in advanced cancers. The assay was immunoSEQ multiplex PCR, and TCRdb's table has in-frame clones only and misses some. The repertoire holds about 60,000 clones, with 80% to 90% as singletons. The germline V gene encodes CDR1 LNHDA and CDR2 SQIVND (reference sequence). V lost 5 bases and J lost 0; bases outside the gene matches: 5. There are 17 residues in the CDR3. The chain recombines TRBV19 with TRBJ2-6; TRBD1 matches 9 bases. The sequencing here drew on CD4+ or CD8+ T cells sorted from blood, taken in a trial of the OX40 agonist ivuxolimab. The sequence was collected from an adult with an advanced solid tumor such as melanoma, head and neck, liver or kidney cancer. CDR3 DNA sequence: TGTGCCAGTAGTTTCGGGACAGGGAGCTCTGGGGCCAACGTCCTGACTTTC. Its translation: CASSFGTGSSGANVLTF.